Detailed here is one T cell receptor (beta chain). This record comes from a study of CD8 T cells in Susac syndrome. It was with random hexamers that roughly 0.45 to 1 ug RNA was reverse transcribed. TCRdb reanalysed the immunoSEQ multiplex PCR reads using MiXCR and keeps one entry per CDR3 protein. This sample has approximately 160,000 distinct CDR3 sequences; 93% occur once, and the top ten carry around 0.13%. Sequencing was carried out using CD4+ T cells from PBMCs. The TCR sequence derives from a human donor in good health.

The CDR3 bases are TGCGCCAGCAGCCCTATGGACAGGGGACACTACGAGCAGTACTTC. Residues: CASSPMDRGHYEQYF. The genes are TRBV5-1 and TRBJ2-7; the match to TRBD1 covers 9 bases. With 4 bases clipped from V and 3 bases from J, the junction kept 8 bases outside the gene matches. The germline CDR1 and CDR2 sequences are SGHRS and YFSETQ. This CDR3 has 15 amino acids.